This T cell receptor (beta chain) was sequenced during a study of T-cell reconstitution after alpha-beta-depleted transplantation in children. This clonotype was detected a few times. Using unique molecular identifiers, the investigators prepared the TCRbeta library. TCRdb recomputed calls from the PCR reads with MiXCR, one row per CDR3 protein. The sample has approximately 340,000 distinct CDR3 sequences, about a tenth seen once. Unmatched junction bases numbered 14, after V lost 3 bases and J lost 4 bases. The CDR3 is 17 residues long. The origin of this receptor is a human donor who donated a stem cell graft to a child with acute lymphoblastic leukemia. This sample comprised PBMCs from the stem cell graft donor, obtained from the stem cell graft. The genes are TRBV12-3 or TRBV12-4 and TRBJ1-2; 7 positions agree with TRBD1. The CDR3: CASSLGAPSTGPYGYTF. The DNA for the CDR3 is TGTGCCAGCAGTTTGGGTGCCCCTTCGACAGGGCCCTATGGCTACACCTTC.